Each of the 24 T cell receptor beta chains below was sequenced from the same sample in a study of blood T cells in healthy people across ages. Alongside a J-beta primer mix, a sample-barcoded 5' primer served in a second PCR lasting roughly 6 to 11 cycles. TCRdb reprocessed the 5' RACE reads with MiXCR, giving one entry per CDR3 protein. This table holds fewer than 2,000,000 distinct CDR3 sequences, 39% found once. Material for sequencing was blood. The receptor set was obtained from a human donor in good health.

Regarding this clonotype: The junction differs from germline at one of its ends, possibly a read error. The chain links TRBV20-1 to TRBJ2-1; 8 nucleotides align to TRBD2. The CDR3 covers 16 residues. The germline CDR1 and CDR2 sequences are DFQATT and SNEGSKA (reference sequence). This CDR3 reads CSARGRGASSYNKQFF. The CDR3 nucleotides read TGCAGTGCTAGGGGGCGGGGGGCGAGCTCCTACAATAAGCAGTTCTTC.

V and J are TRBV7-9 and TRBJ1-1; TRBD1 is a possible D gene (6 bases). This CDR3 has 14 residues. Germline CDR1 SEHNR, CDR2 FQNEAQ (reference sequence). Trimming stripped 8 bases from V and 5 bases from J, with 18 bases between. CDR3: CASGSQSGETEAFF. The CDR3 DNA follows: TGTGCCAGCGGCTCCCAGTCAGGGGAAACTGAAGCTTTCTTT.

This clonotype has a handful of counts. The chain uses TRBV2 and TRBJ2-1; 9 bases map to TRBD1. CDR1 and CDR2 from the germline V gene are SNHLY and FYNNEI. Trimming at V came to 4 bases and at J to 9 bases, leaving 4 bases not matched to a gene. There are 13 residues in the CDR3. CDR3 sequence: CASSADRGVEQFF. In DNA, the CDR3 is TGTGCCAGCAGTGCGGACAGGGGAGTTGAGCAGTTCTTC.

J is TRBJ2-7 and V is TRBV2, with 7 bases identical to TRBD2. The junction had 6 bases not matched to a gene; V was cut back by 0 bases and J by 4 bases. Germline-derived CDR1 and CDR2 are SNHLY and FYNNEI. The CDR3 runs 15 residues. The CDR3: CASSEAGLADYEQYF. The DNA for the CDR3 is TGTGCCAGCAGTGAAGCGGGGCTAGCGGATTACGAGCAGTACTTC.

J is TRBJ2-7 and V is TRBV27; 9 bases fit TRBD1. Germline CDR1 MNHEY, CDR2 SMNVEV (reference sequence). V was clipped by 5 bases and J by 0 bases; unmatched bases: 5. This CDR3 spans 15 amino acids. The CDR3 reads CASSPTGGFSYEQYF. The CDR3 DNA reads TGTGCCAGCAGTCCTACAGGGGGCTTCTCCTACGAGCAGTACTTC.

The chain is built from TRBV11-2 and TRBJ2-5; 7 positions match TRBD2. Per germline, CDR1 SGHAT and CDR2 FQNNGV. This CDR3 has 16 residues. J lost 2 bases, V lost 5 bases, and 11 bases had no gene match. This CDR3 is CASSPKTRGVQETQYF. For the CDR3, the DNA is TGTGCCAGCAGCCCAAAAACCCGGGGGGTGCAAGAGACCCAGTACTTC.

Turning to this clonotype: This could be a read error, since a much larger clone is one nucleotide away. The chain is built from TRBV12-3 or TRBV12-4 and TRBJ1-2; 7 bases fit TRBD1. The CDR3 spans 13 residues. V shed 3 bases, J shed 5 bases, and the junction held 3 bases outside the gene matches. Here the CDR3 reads CASSFVQGYGYTF. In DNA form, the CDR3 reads TGTGCCAGCAGTTTTGTACAGGGGTATGGCTACACCTTC.

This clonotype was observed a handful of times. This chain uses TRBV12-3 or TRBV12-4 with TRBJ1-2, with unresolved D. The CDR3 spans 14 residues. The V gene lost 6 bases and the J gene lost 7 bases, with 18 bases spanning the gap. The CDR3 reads CASRPGLIEGGYTF. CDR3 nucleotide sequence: TGTGCCAGCAGACCCGGACTGATAGAAGGTGGCTACACCTTC.

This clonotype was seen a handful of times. CDR3 amino acids: CSVEGWGYTF. Written as DNA, the CDR3 is TGCAGCGTTGAGGGTTGGGGCTACACCTTC. The V and J genes are TRBV29-1 and TRBJ1-2; D uncertain. V was shortened by 3 bases and J by 8 bases, with 7 bases between the two germline ends. The CDR3 extends over 10 amino acids. Germline assignment: CDR1 SQVTM and CDR2 ANQGSEA.

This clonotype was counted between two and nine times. The CDR3 DNA is TGTGCCACCAGCACACCTTCTAATTTTCGGACTGAAGCTTTCTTT. Amino acids: CATSTPSNFRTEAFF. V is TRBV15 and J is TRBJ1-1; unclear D gene. Germline-derived CDR1 and CDR2 are LNHNV and YYDKDF (reference sequence). The CDR3 extends over 15 amino acids. The V and J ends lost 4 bases and 5 bases respectively, with 17 bases between them.

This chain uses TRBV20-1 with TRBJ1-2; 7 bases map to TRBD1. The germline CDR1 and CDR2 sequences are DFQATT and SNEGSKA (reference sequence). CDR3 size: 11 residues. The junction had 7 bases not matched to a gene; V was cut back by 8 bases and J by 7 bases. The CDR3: CSTGARGGYTF. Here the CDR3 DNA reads TGCAGTACAGGGGCTCGCGGTGGCTACACCTTC.

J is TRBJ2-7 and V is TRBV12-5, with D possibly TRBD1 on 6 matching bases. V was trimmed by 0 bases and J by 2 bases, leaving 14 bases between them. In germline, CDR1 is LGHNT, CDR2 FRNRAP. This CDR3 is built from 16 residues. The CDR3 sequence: CASGLVLRTATYEQYF. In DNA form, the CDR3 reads TGTGCTAGTGGTTTGGTACTGAGGACAGCGACCTACGAGCAGTACTTC.

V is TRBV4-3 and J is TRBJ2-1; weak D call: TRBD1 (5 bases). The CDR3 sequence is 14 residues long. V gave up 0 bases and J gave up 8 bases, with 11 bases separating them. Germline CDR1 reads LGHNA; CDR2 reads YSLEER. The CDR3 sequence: CASSQDRQTHEQFF. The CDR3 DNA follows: TGCGCCAGCAGCCAAGATAGACAGACCCATGAGCAGTTCTTC.

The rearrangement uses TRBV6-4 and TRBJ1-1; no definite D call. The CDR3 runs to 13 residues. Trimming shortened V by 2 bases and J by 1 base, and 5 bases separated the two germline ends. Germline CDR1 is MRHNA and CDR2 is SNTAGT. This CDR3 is CASSDTWNTEAFF. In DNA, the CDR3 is TGTGCCAGCAGTGACACTTGGAACACTGAAGCTTTCTTT.

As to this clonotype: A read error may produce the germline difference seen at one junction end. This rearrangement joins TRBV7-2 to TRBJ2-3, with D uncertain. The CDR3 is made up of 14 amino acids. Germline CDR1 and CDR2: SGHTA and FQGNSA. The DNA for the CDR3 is TGTGCCAGCTGCTTAGGTGGGTCGAGGGATACGCAGTATTTT. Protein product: CASCLGGSRDTQYF.

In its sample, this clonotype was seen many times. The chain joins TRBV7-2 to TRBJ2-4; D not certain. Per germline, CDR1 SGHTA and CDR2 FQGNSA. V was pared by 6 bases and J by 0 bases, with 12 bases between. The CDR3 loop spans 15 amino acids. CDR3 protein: CASSLSLLAKNIQYF. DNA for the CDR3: TGTGCCAGCAGTTTATCCCTGTTAGCCAAAAACATTCAGTACTTC.

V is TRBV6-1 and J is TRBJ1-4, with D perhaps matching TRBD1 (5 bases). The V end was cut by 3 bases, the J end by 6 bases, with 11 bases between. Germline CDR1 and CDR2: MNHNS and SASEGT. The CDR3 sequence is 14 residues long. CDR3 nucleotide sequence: TGTGCCAGCAGTGAGCCCGGGGGTGATGAAAAACTGTTTTTT. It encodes CASSEPGGDEKLFF.

CDR3 DNA: TGTGCCTGGAGGAGCTCTGGAAACACCATATATTTT. Residues: CAWRSSGNTIYF. The V gene is TRBV30, the J gene TRBJ1-3; no clear D gene. CDR3 length equals 12 residues. Trimming pared 3 bases from V and 0 bases from J, leaving 3 bases between. Germline CDR1 and CDR2: GTSNPN and SVGIG (reference sequence).

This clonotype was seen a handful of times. Here the CDR3 DNA reads TGTGCCAGCATGGGACAGACCGCTGAGACCCAGTACTTC. Amino acids: CASMGQTAETQYF. The chain recombines TRBV2 with TRBJ2-5, with 7 bases aligning to TRBD1. The CDR3 has 13 residues. V shed 7 bases and J 5 bases; nucleotides not matched to a gene: 7. Per the germline V gene, CDR1 is SNHLY and CDR2 is FYNNEI.

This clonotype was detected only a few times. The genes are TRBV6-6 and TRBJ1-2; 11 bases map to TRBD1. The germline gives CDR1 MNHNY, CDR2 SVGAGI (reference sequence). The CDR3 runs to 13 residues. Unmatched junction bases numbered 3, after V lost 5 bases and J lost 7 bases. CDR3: CASSGQGAAGYTF. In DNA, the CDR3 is TGTGCCAGCAGTGGACAGGGGGCGGCTGGCTACACCTTC.

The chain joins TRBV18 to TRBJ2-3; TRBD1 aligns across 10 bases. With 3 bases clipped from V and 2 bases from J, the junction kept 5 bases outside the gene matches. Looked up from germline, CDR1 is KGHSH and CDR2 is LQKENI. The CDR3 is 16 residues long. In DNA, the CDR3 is TGTGCCAGCTCACCCCCGACAGGGGGCCTCACAGATACGCAGTATTTT. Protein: CASSPPTGGLTDTQYF.

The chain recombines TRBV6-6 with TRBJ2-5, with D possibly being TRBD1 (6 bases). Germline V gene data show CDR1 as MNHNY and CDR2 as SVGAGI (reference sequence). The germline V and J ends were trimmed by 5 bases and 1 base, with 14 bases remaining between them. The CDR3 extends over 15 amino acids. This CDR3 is CASSRQALPQETQYF. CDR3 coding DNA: TGTGCCAGCAGTCGACAGGCGCTACCCCAAGAGACCCAGTACTTC.

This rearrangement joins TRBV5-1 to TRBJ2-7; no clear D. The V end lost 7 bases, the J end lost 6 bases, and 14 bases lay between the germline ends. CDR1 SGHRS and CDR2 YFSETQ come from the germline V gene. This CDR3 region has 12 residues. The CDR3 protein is CASSDLGCEQYF. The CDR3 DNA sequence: TGCGCCAGCTCAGACTTGGGTTGCGAGCAGTACTTC.

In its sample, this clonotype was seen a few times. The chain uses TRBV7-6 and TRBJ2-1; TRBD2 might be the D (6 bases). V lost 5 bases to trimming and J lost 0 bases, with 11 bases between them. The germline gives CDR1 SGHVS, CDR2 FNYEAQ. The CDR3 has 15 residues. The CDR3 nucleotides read TGTGCCAGCAGCATATCGGGAGACTCCTACAATGAGCAGTTCTTC. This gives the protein CASSISGDSYNEQFF.